This passage covers 25 T cell receptor beta chains from one sample sequenced in a study of cytomegalovirus exposure and HLA in healthy donors. Primers included in the PCR were 60 Vbeta and 13 Jbeta primers. Generated by immunoSEQ multiplex PCR, the TCRdb table keeps only in-frame clones and is missing some. Of about 160,000 clones detected, around 75% appear once; the ten largest clones hold 1.6%. Sequenced material: PBMCs. These receptors all come from a woman aged 18-30 years in good health and CMV-seronegative.

The chain has TRBV2 and TRBJ1-5, with D perhaps TRBD1 (6 bases). This CDR3 spans 13 amino acids. Germline V gene sequence: CDR1 SNHLY, CDR2 FYNNEI. The V and J ends lost 8 bases and 3 bases respectively, with 11 bases between them. The CDR3 reads CASGGANNQPQHF. CDR3 DNA sequence: TGTGCCAGCGGGGGGGCGAACAATCAGCCCCAGCATTTT.

The CDR3 sequence: CASSQAELKETQYF. The CDR3 DNA follows: TGTGCCAGCAGCCAAGCGGAGCTGAAAGAGACCCAGTACTTC. V is TRBV4-2 and J is TRBJ2-5; no clear D gene. Germline CDR1 and CDR2: LGHNA and YNFKEQ. This CDR3 spans 14 amino acids. V lost 1 base and J 3 bases, leaving 9 bases between the germline ends.

The chain links TRBV4-1 to TRBJ2-1; D possibly corresponds to TRBD2 (5 bases). Per germline, CDR1 MGHRA and CDR2 YSYEKL. The V end lost 1 base, the J end lost 0 bases, and 10 bases lay between the germline ends. The CDR3 has 16 amino acids. The CDR3 spells CASSQVSGNSYNEQFF. DNA of the CDR3: TGCGCCAGCAGCCAAGTGAGCGGAAACTCCTACAATGAGCAGTTCTTC.

This sequence joins TRBV5-4 and TRBJ2-7; 11 positions agree with TRBD2. Losses at the gene ends were 0 bases for V and 3 bases for J; bases not matched to a gene: 2. This CDR3 is 15 amino acids long. The germline CDR1 and CDR2 sequences are SGHNT and YYREEE (reference sequence). The CDR3 region has the DNA TGTGCCAGCAGCTTGGGGCTAGCGGGGGGCTACGAGCAGTACTTC. Residues: CASSLGLAGGYEQYF. Filled out from reference TRBV5-4 and TRBJ2-7, the complete variable domain reads ETGVTQSPTHLIKTRGQQVTLRCSSQSGHNTVSWYQQALGQGPQFIFQYYREEENGRGNFPPRFSGLQFPNYSSELNVNALELDDSALYLCASSLGLAGGYEQYFGPGTRLTVT.

The gene calls are TRBV7-2 and TRBJ2-7; 10 bases fit TRBD2. CDR1 and CDR2 (germline): SGHTA, FQGNSA. Trimming took 2 bases from V and 1 from J; bases not matched to a gene: 11. The CDR3 extends over 18 amino acids. Here the CDR3 DNA reads TGTGCCAGCAGCTTAATGGGTGGCGGGACTAGCGTATCCTACGAGCAGTACTTC. It encodes CASSLMGGGTSVSYEQYF. The complete variable domain, with remaining parts taken from reference TRBV7-2 and TRBJ2-7, reads GAGVSQSPSNKVTEKGKDVELRCDPISGHTALYWYRQSLGQGLEFLIYFQGNSAPDKSGLPSDRFSAERTGGSVSTLTIQRTQQEDSAVYLCASSLMGGGTSVSYEQYFGPGTRLTVT.

The sample holds a few counts of this clone. The J gene is TRBJ1-2, the V gene TRBV4-2, with TRBD1 identical over 9 bases. Trimming at V came to 2 bases and at J to 3 bases, leaving 7 bases not matched to a gene. CDR1 is LGHNA and CDR2 is YNFKEQ in the germline V gene. The CDR3 extends over 16 amino acids. The CDR3 DNA is TGTGCCAGCAGCCAATCAAGGACAGGGGTCTACTATGGCTACACCTTC. The encoded protein is CASSQSRTGVYYGYTF.

The chain combines TRBV6-5 with TRBJ1-5; 9 bases agree with TRBD1. The CDR3 extends over 15 amino acids. CDR1 and CDR2 (germline): MNHEY, SVGAGI. V lost 8 bases to trimming and J lost 5 bases; unmatched junction nucleotides: 10. For the CDR3, the DNA is TGTGCCAGCCGCCGAGGGGACAGGGTCGATCAGCCCCAGCATTTT. This sequence encodes CASRRGDRVDQPQHF.

In its sample, this clone was seen once. The sample carries other DNA sequences with the same CDR3. The chain uses TRBV7-2 and TRBJ2-7, with 10 bases lining up with TRBD1. V lost 1 base and J lost 2; bases outside the gene matches: 2. The CDR3 sequence is 15 residues long. In germline, CDR1 is SGHTA, CDR2 FQGNSA. The CDR3, as DNA: TGTGCCAGCAGCTTAGGACAGGGGGCAACCTACGAGCAGTACTTC. Encoded protein: CASSLGQGATYEQYF.

The chain joins TRBV5-1 to TRBJ2-3, with 9 nucleotides matching TRBD1. Germline V gives CDR1 SGHRS, CDR2 YFSETQ. The CDR3 extends over 16 amino acids. Germline trimming cut 5 bases from V and 6 bases from J; bases unmatched to any gene: 13. Here the CDR3 DNA reads TGCGCCAGCAGAACGGAGTTGGACAGGGGTTGGGATACGCAGTATTTT. Residues: CASRTELDRGWDTQYF.

The V call is TRBV4-1, the J call TRBJ2-5; D gene uncertain. V dropped 1 base and J dropped 1 base, with 13 bases sitting between them. This CDR3 region has 16 residues. From germline, CDR1 is MGHRA and CDR2 YSYEKL. The CDR3 protein is CASSQVHSGLQETQYF. For the CDR3, the DNA is TGCGCCAGCAGCCAAGTACACAGTGGGCTCCAAGAGACCCAGTACTTC.

The V gene is TRBV9, the J gene TRBJ2-1, with 9 nucleotides matching TRBD2. This CDR3 comprises 17 residues. Looked up from germline, CDR1 is SGDLS and CDR2 is YYNGEE. V dropped 4 bases and J dropped 1; count of bases not matched to a gene: 9. CDR3 sequence: CASSSGPSGASYNEQFF. In DNA, the CDR3 is TGTGCCAGCAGCTCGGGACCTAGCGGGGCTTCCTACAATGAGCAGTTCTTC.

V and J are TRBV11-3 and TRBJ1-1; D is uncertain. The CDR3 has 13 amino acids. The germline CDR1 and CDR2 sequences are SGHNT and YENEEA. Trimming left V 6 bases short and J 3 bases short, with 11 bases between. The CDR3 is CASRAAEDTEAFF. CDR3 sequence (DNA): TGTGCCAGCAGGGCTGCGGAGGACACTGAAGCTTTCTTT. Combining the CDR3 with reference TRBV11-3 and TRBJ1-1 gives the whole variable domain EAGVVQSPRYKIIEKKQPVAFWCNPISGHNTLYWYLQNLGQGPELLIRYENEEAVDDSQLPKDRFSAERLKGVDSTLKIQPAELGDSAVYLCASRAAEDTEAFFGQGTRLTVV.

J is TRBJ2-7 and V is TRBV5-6; 8 bases map to TRBD2. From germline, CDR1 is SGHDT and CDR2 YYEEEE. This CDR3 is 13 amino acids long. Trimming cost V 0 bases and J 5 bases; bases outside gene matches: 1. The chain's CDR3 is CASSLGTSNEQYF. The CDR3 DNA is TGTGCCAGCAGCTTGGGGACTAGCAACGAGCAGTACTTC. The full variable domain, with the rest looked up from reference TRBV5-6 and TRBJ2-7, is DAGVTQSPTHLIKTRGQQVTLRCSPKSGHDTVSWYQQALGQGPQFIFQYYEEEERQRGNFPDRFSGHQFPNYSSELNVNALLLGDSALYLCASSLGTSNEQYFGPGTRLTVT.

The rearrangement joins TRBV28 to TRBJ1-2; 10 positions match TRBD1. This CDR3 contains 18 residues. Germline V gives CDR1 MDHEN, CDR2 SYDVKM. Germline trimming cut 3 bases from V and 0 bases from J; bases unmatched to any gene: 10. CDR3 region: CASSLSRGTGASNYGYTF. Here the CDR3 DNA reads TGTGCCAGCAGTTTGAGCCGCGGGACAGGGGCATCTAACTATGGCTACACCTTC.

The chain combines TRBV7-2 with TRBJ2-3; TRBD2 aligns across 11 bases. Germline CDR1 and CDR2: SGHTA and FQGNSA. The V segment lost 3 bases and the J segment 4 bases; nucleotides outside the gene matches: 0. The CDR3 covers 14 residues. As DNA, the CDR3 is TGTGCCAGCAGCTTTAGCGGGGGGGCAGATACGCAGTATTTT. Its translation is CASSFSGGADTQYF. Combining the CDR3 with reference TRBV7-2 and TRBJ2-3 gives the whole variable domain GAGVSQSPSNKVTEKGKDVELRCDPISGHTALYWYRQSLGQGLEFLIYFQGNSAPDKSGLPSDRFSAERTGGSVSTLTIQRTQQEDSAVYLCASSFSGGADTQYFGPGTRLTVL.

V gene TRBV19 combines with J gene TRBJ2-7; the match to TRBD1 covers 10 bases. Trimming cost V 5 bases and J 2 bases; bases outside gene matches: 3. The CDR3 loop spans 14 amino acids. CDR1 is LNHDA, CDR2 SQIVND, per germline (reference sequence). Here the CDR3 reads CASSRGQGAYEQYF. The CDR3 nucleotides are TGTGCCAGTAGTCGCGGACAGGGGGCCTACGAGCAGTACTTC.

This clone was recorded once. In nucleotides, the CDR3 is TGTGCCAGCAGTTTTCAGTATGGCTACACCTTC. This gives the protein CASSFQYGYTF. The rearrangement joins TRBV28 to TRBJ1-2; D is ambiguous. Germline loops: CDR1 MDHEN, CDR2 SYDVKM. The CDR3 extends over 11 amino acids. The V end was cut by 3 bases, the J end by 5 bases, with 4 bases between.

This chain links TRBV7-8 with TRBJ2-3; tentative D call: TRBD2 (6 bases). This CDR3 has 15 residues. Looked up from germline, CDR1 is SGHVS and CDR2 is FQNEAQ. V was trimmed by 1 base and J by 1 base, leaving 9 bases between them. CDR3 amino acids: CASSLVPGGTDTQYF. CDR3 sequence (DNA): TGTGCCAGCAGCTTAGTGCCGGGAGGCACAGATACGCAGTATTTT.

The rearrangement uses TRBV11-1 and TRBJ1-1; TRBD1 matches 7 bases. V shed 5 bases, J shed 1 base, and the junction held 4 bases outside the gene matches. In germline, CDR1 is SGHAT, CDR2 FQDESV (reference sequence). This CDR3 is 14 amino acids long. CDR3 DNA: TGTGCCAGCAGCGTAAGACAGGGGAACACTGAAGCTTTCTTT. This gives the protein CASSVRQGNTEAFF.

This clone was counted only a few times. The chain carries TRBV19 and TRBJ2-7; no reliable D call. CDR3 length equals 13 residues. Germline loops: CDR1 LNHDA, CDR2 SQIVND (reference sequence). The V and J ends lost 5 bases and 0 bases respectively, with 8 bases between them. CDR3 residues: CASSPVNSYEQYF. CDR3 nucleotides: TGTGCCAGTAGTCCAGTGAACTCCTACGAGCAGTACTTC.

The chain carries TRBV6-6 and TRBJ1-5, with 8 positions matching TRBD1. Germline lookup yields CDR1 MNHNY and CDR2 SVGAGI (reference sequence). V lost 6 bases, J lost 6 bases, and 4 bases stayed unmatched. The CDR3 is 13 residues long. For the CDR3, the DNA is TGTGCCAGCAGAGGACAGGGCGGTCAGCCCCAGCATTTT. Its protein product is CASRGQGGQPQHF.

The V gene is TRBV18, the J gene TRBJ2-7; 7 bases map to TRBD1. CDR3 length: 14 amino acids. V shed 3 bases and J 6 bases; nucleotides not matched to a gene: 8. Germline V gene sequence: CDR1 KGHSH, CDR2 LQKENI. The CDR3 protein is CASSPETGLLEQYF. CDR3 bases: TGTGCCAGCTCACCCGAGACAGGGCTCCTCGAGCAGTACTTC.

This sequence joins TRBV5-6 and TRBJ1-2; D is undetermined. The CDR3 loop spans 14 amino acids. CDR1 and CDR2 from the germline V gene are SGHDT and YYEEEE. The V end was cut by 0 bases, the J end by 3 bases, with 9 bases between. The CDR3 protein is CASSLAGMDYGYTF. Here the CDR3 DNA reads TGTGCCAGCAGCTTGGCAGGTATGGACTATGGCTACACCTTC.

This rearrangement joins TRBV30 to TRBJ2-6; D is unclear. Germline-derived CDR1 and CDR2 are GTSNPN and SVGIG (reference sequence). The V gene lost 3 bases and the J gene lost 1 base, with 7 bases spanning the gap. The CDR3 length is 14 residues. CDR3 sequence: CAWRTVSGANVLTF. CDR3 nucleotides: TGTGCCTGGAGAACGGTATCTGGGGCCAACGTCCTGACTTTC.

In regard to this clone: Other DNA sequences in the sample encode the same CDR3. The chain joins TRBV4-3 to TRBJ2-5; D might be TRBD2 (7 bases). This CDR3 contains 16 residues. V dropped 1 base and J dropped 4 bases, with 16 bases sitting between them. Looked up from germline, CDR1 is LGHNA and CDR2 is YSLEER. This CDR3 reads CASSQGSGGASETQYF. CDR3 DNA sequence: TGCGCCAGCAGCCAAGGGAGTGGGGGGGCTTCAGAGACCCAGTACTTC.